These 4 T cell receptor beta chains came from one sample sequenced in a study of T cell changes during pregnancy in multiple sclerosis. Profiled with immunoSEQ multiplex PCR; TCRdb holds only in-frame clones, not every one. The sample consists of approximately 93,000 clones, 75% to 95% of them appearing once. The specimen was peripheral blood, collected in the first trimester of pregnancy. These receptor sequences come from a female donor in good health, enrolled as a control in a pregnancy study.

The V call is TRBV11-2, the J call TRBJ1-1; D unresolved. The V and J ends lost 3 bases and 3 bases respectively, with 5 bases between them. CDR3 size: 12 residues. Germline lookup yields CDR1 SGHAT and CDR2 FQNNGV. CDR3 sequence reads: CASSFGDTEAFF. CDR3 nucleotide sequence: TGTGCCAGCAGCTTCGGGGACACTGAAGCTTTCTTT. The entire variable domain, with the rest obtained from reference TRBV11-2 and TRBJ1-1, is as follows: EAGVAQSPRYKIIEKRQSVAFWCNPISGHATLYWYQQILGQGPKLLIQFQNNGVVDDSQLPKDRFSAERLKGVDSTLKIQPAKLEDSAVYLCASSFGDTEAFFGQGTRLTVV.

The chain recombines TRBV27 with TRBJ2-4; perhaps TRBD2 as D (5 bases). This CDR3 contains 15 residues. V lost 5 bases, J lost 2 bases, and 13 bases lay in between. Germline CDR1 MNHEY, CDR2 SMNVEV (reference sequence). The CDR3, as DNA: TGTGCCAGCAGTCCCTCCCGACTACCCAAAAACATTCAGTACTTC. Protein sequence: CASSPSRLPKNIQYF.

This chain links TRBV6-5 with TRBJ2-3, with 8 bases that match TRBD1. The CDR3 totals 15 residues. Germline CDR1 reads MNHEY; CDR2 reads SVGAGI. Trimming removed 6 bases from V and 1 base from J; junction bases left unmatched: 6. The CDR3 spells CASSWGQVRTDTQYF. CDR3 in DNA: TGTGCCAGCAGCTGGGGACAGGTCCGCACAGATACGCAGTATTTT.

The chain recombines TRBV11-2 with TRBJ2-3; 8 bases are a match to TRBD2. Losses at the gene ends were 5 bases for V and 0 bases for J; bases not matched to a gene: 10. Germline lookup yields CDR1 SGHAT and CDR2 FQNNGV. The CDR3 loop spans 17 amino acids. The CDR3 region has the DNA TGTGCCAGCAGCGTCCCGAGGCGGGGGGTTAGCACAGATACGCAGTATTTT. Its protein is CASSVPRRGVSTDTQYF.